This TCR beta chain was retrieved from a study of human T cells and chemical hapten exposure. Turning to the study itself: Weekly scalp doses of diphenylcyclopropenone were given to patients during the approximately 25-week study. General study points: Expanded TCR counts at PT1 were positively correlated with the patch test score. The study found that DPC sensitization did not change TCRs above 1 in 1000 frequency.

Trimming removed 2 bases at V and 7 bases at J, with 18 bases between. CDR3 length equals 15 residues. Germline V gene lookup returns CDR1 DFQATT and CDR2 SNEGSKA (reference sequence). Time point specified: patch test 1, 2 weeks after DPC sensitization. Regarding treatment: therapeutic diphenylcyclopropenone sensitization with weekly scalp DPC. From whole blood left unfractionated, total RNA was extracted. This clonotype was observed many times. Antigen: not known. TCRdb processed the RACE reads anew with MiXCR; each CDR3 protein has one entry. There are under 65,000 distinct CDR3 sequences in the sample; about a tenth occur only once, and around 4.5% lies in the top ten.

The chain has TRBV20-1 and TRBJ1-5, with TRBD1 as a possible D gene (6 bases). Sample: whole blood, taken in connection with sensitization to the hapten diphenylcyclopropenone (DPC). The TCR originated in a woman aged 45-60 years with alopecia areata. Some clones in this sample may be carry-over from other donors' samples. The CDR3 region has the DNA TGCAGTGCTAGATCAAATCGGGGGGCAGGACAGCCCCAGCATTTT. This codes for CSARSNRGAGQPQHF.